This T cell receptor (beta chain) was sequenced during a study of blood T cell repertoires in COVID-19. Study information: Samples came from the United States, Italy and Spain, spanning acute and convalescent COVID-19. T cells, B-cell-depleted T cells, or PBMCs supplied cDNA or gDNA.

The CDR3 runs 15 residues. With V trimmed by 6 bases and J by 5 bases, 8 bases remained unmatched. The germline V gene encodes CDR1 MNHEY and CDR2 SVGAGI. Authors' methods: Scientists estimated how many nucleated cells there were by amplifying reference gene primers. Libraries were prepared by immunoSEQ multiplex PCR; TCRdb keeps only in-frame clonotypes and omits some of them. The DNA gave D and trimming, while V, J and clone size come from that table. The repertoire holds just over 90,000 clones, with about 90% as singletons. The sequenced sample consisted of peripheral blood. The clonotype originates from a human donor with active COVID-19. The donor label of this sample is uncertain. The genes are TRBV6-5 and TRBJ1-1, with 11 bases fitting TRBD1. The CDR3 spells CASSAGTGGVTEAFF. DNA of the CDR3: TGTGCCAGCAGCGCTGGGACAGGGGGGGTGACTGAAGCTTTCTTT.